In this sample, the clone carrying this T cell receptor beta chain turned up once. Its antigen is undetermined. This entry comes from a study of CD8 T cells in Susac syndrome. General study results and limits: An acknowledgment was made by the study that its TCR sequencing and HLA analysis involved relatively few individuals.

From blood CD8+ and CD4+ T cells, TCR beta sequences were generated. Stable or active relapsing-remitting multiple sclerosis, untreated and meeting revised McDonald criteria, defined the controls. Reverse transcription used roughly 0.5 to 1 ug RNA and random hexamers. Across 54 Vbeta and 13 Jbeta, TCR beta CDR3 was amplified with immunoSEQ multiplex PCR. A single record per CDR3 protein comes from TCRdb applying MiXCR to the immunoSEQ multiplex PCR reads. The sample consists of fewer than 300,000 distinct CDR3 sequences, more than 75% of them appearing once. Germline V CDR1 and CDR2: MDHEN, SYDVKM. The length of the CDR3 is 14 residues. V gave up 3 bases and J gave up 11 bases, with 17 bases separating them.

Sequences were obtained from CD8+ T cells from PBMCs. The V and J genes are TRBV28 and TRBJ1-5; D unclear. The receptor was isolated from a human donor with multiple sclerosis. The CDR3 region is CASSLGPKSSAQHF. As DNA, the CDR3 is TGTGCCAGCAGTTTGGGTCCAAAAAGTTCGGCCCAGCATTTT.